This TCR beta chain was documented in a study of shared clonotypes between healthy human individuals. Study-wide points: Sequencing depth was predicted to influence how clonotypes are shared among donors. Naive subsets generally exceeded memory subsets in estimated richness.

Germline V lookup: CDR1 SNHLY, CDR2 FYNNEI. Germline trimming cut 6 bases from V and 0 bases from J; bases unmatched to any gene: 16. The CDR3 contains 18 residues. Methods used by the authors: Junction-only sequences without quality scores came from ImmunoSEQ, so filtering differed. TCRdb keeps only in-frame clones here, not all; method: immunoSEQ multiplex PCR. D and trimming were read from the DNA, whereas the V and J calls and clone size are those reported in that table. The sample consists of some 1,100,000 clones, approximately 80% of them appearing once. This clone has just a few counts. Antigen unknown. The study drew its donors from healthy HIV-negative adults without recent acute infections or vaccinations.

Sequencing was performed on memory CD4+ T cells from PBMCs. Subset noted: CD45RA-negative fraction. The chain links TRBV2 to TRBJ1-1; TRBD1 aligns across 7 bases. This clonotype originated in a man between 18 and 35 years old in good health. Some clones in this sample may be carry-over from other donors' samples. The CDR3 is CASSWFAGTANVNTEAFF. The CDR3 DNA is TGTGCCAGCAGCTGGTTCGCCGGGACAGCAAACGTGAACACTGAAGCTTTCTTT.